This T cell receptor (beta chain) was found in a study of human T cells and chemical hapten exposure. About the study: TCR yields per sample varied, mainly owing to small pooled library volume differences.

Overall study findings and caveats: Sensitizing to DPC left TCRs with a frequency above 1 in 1000 unaltered.

This clonotype was detected ten times or more. What it binds is unknown. Unseparated into fractions, whole blood served as the source from which total RNA was extracted. What the library attached to individual cDNA molecules were unique molecular identifiers. Original processing notes: From approximately 25,000 to 650,000 TCRs were found per sample, with a median of about 100,000. TCRdb recomputed calls from the 5' RACE reads with MiXCR, one row per CDR3 protein. TCRdb's processing, not the study's, gives the V and J calls here. There are 130,000 or so distinct CDR3 sequences in the sample; around 4.1% occur only once, and approximately 1.4% lies in the top ten. This CDR3 is built from 14 residues. Looked up from germline, CDR1 is LGHDT and CDR2 is YNNKEL (reference sequence). The ends were cut back, 4 bases at V and 8 bases at J, with 14 bases in the middle.

This receptor was taken from a female donor in good health. The gene calls are TRBV3-1 and TRBJ2-2, with D perhaps TRBD2 (6 bases). CDR3 loop: CASSLREERGELFF. CDR3 nucleotides: TGTGCCAGCAGCCTGCGGGAAGAGCGAGGGGAGCTGTTTTTT.